The 7 T cell receptor beta chains reported below all come from one sample, sequenced in a study of blood T cell repertoires in COVID-19. Profiled with immunoSEQ multiplex PCR; TCRdb holds only in-frame clones, not every one. The table has over 45,000 clones, around 82% seen once. Sample: peripheral blood. These receptors originate from a man aged 60 to 69 with acute or convalescent COVID-19.

The rearrangement joins TRBV24-1 to TRBJ2-3; D is possibly TRBD1 (6 bases). Trimming stripped 6 bases from V and 3 bases from J, with 6 bases between. The CDR3 totals 12 residues. CDR1 and CDR2 from the germline V gene are KGHDR and SFDVKD. CDR3 protein: CATSQGTDTQYF. In nucleotides, the CDR3 is TGTGCCACCAGTCAGGGGACAGATACGCAGTATTTT.

The chain is built from TRBV19 and TRBJ2-2, with D tentatively TRBD2 (5 bases). The CDR3 totals 13 residues. V was shortened by 4 bases and J by 8 bases, with 11 bases between the two germline ends. CDR1 LNHDA and CDR2 SQIVND come from the germline V gene (reference sequence). CDR3 amino acids: CASSTQEAGELFF. CDR3 in DNA: TGTGCCAGTAGTACTCAGGAGGCGGGGGAGCTGTTTTTT. The variable domain in full, completed from reference TRBV19 and TRBJ2-2, reads DGGITQSPKYLFRKEGQNVTLSCEQNLNHDAMYWYRQDPGQGLRLIYYSQIVNDFQKGDIAEGYSVSREKKESFPLTVTSAQKNPTAFYLCASSTQEAGELFFGEGSRLTVL.

This clone was counted once. J is TRBJ1-5 and V is TRBV6-6; D perhaps matches TRBD1 (5 bases). Germline V gene sequence: CDR1 MNHNY, CDR2 SVGAGI (reference sequence). The CDR3 loop spans 15 amino acids. V was pared by 2 bases and J by 1 base, with 9 bases between. The CDR3 protein is CASSYPTESNQPQHF. As DNA, the CDR3 is TGTGCCAGCAGTTACCCGACAGAGAGCAATCAGCCCCAGCATTTT.

V is TRBV5-1 and J is TRBJ2-3; 8 bases map to TRBD1. CDR1 and CDR2 from the germline V gene are SGHRS and YFSETQ. The CDR3 is 14 residues long. Unmatched junction bases numbered 8, after V lost 7 bases and J lost 4 bases. CDR3 loop: CASLQQGASDTQYF. In DNA form, the CDR3 reads TGCGCCAGCCTCCAGCAGGGGGCATCAGATACGCAGTATTTT.

The chain uses TRBV29-1 and TRBJ1-2, with 9 bases lining up with TRBD1. J gave up 4 bases and V 8 bases, and 23 bases lay outside the gene matches. The CDR3 sequence is 18 residues long. Germline loops: CDR1 SQVTM, CDR2 ANQGSEA. The DNA for the CDR3 is TGCAGCACACGAGGGTGTACAGGGGGCTTAGATGTTACCTATGGCTACACCTTC. This translates into CSTRGCTGGLDVTYGYTF.

This chain links TRBV5-1 with TRBJ2-7; 8 positions match TRBD1. This CDR3 comprises 16 residues. Germline V lookup: CDR1 SGHRS, CDR2 YFSETQ. V dropped 0 bases and J dropped 1; count of bases not matched to a gene: 6. This chain's CDR3 is CASSLASGGASYEQYF. The CDR3 DNA reads TGCGCCAGCAGCTTGGCGTCAGGGGGCGCGTCCTACGAGCAGTACTTC.

This clone was counted only a few times. The chain joins TRBV9 to TRBJ2-5, with 7 bases lining up with TRBD2. Germline CDR1 is SGDLS and CDR2 is YYNGEE. V trimming: 4 bases; J trimming: 5 bases; junction bases outside the gene matches: 8. The CDR3 spans 14 residues. The CDR3 is CASSPQPTSETQYF. CDR3 nucleotide sequence: TGTGCCAGCAGCCCCCAGCCGACTAGCGAGACCCAGTACTTC.